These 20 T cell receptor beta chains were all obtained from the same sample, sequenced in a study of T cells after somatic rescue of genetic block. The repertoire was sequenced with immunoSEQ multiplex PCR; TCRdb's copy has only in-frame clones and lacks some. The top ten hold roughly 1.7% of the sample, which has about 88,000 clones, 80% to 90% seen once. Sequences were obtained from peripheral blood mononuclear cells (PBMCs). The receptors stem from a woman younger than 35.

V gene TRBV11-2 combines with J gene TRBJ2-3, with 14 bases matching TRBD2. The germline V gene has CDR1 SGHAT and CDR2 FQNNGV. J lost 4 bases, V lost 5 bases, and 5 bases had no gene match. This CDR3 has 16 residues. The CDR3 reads CASSAPGLAGADTQYF. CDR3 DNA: TGTGCCAGCAGCGCACCGGGACTAGCGGGAGCAGATACGCAGTATTTT.

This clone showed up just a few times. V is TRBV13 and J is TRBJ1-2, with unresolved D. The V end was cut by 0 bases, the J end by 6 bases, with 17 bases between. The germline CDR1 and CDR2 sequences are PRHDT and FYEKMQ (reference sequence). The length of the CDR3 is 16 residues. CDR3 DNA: TGTGCCAGCAGCTTAGGCCACTCCGGGTTAGGCGATGGCTACACCTTC. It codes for CASSLGHSGLGDGYTF.

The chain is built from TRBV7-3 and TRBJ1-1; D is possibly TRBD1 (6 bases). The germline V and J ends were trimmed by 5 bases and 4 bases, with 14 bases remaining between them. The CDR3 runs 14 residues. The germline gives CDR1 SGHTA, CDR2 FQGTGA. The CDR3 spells CASSASGGSTEAFF. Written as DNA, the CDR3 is TGTGCCAGCAGCGCCTCGGGGGGCAGCACTGAAGCTTTCTTT.

CDR3 in amino acids: CASSLAATEAFF. CDR3 in DNA: TGTGCCAGCAGCTTAGCCGCAACTGAAGCTTTCTTT. The chain joins TRBV11-2 to TRBJ1-1, with unresolved D. Trimming stripped 1 base from V and 5 bases from J, with 5 bases between. Germline values: CDR1 SGHAT, CDR2 FQNNGV. The CDR3 has 12 residues.

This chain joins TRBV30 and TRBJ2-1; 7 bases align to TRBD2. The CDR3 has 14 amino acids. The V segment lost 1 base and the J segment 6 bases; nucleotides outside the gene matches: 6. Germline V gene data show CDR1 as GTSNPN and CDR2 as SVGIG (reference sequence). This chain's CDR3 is CAWSGTRSGNEQFF. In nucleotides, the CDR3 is TGTGCCTGGAGTGGGACTAGGTCGGGCAATGAGCAGTTCTTC.

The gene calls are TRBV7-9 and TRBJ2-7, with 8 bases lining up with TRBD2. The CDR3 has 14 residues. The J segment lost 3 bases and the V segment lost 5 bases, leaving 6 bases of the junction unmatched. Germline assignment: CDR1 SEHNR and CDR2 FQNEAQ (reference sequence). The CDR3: CASSPSGRVYEQYF. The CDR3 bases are TGTGCCAGCAGCCCCTCCGGGAGGGTCTACGAGCAGTACTTC.

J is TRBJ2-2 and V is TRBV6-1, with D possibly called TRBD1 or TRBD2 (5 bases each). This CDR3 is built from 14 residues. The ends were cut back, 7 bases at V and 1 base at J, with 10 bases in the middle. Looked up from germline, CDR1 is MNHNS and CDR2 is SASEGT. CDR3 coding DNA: TGTGCCAGCAACCGGGGCCTGAACACCGGGGAGCTGTTTTTT. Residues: CASNRGLNTGELFF.

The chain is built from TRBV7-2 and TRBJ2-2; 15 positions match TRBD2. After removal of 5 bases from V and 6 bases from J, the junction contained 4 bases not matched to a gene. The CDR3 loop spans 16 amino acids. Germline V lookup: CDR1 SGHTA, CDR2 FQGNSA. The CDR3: CASSPWTSGRAGELFF. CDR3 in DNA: TGTGCCAGCAGCCCCTGGACTAGCGGGAGGGCCGGGGAGCTGTTTTTT.

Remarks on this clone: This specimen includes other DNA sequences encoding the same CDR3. CDR3 in amino acids: CASSPGASYNEQFF. The CDR3 DNA follows: TGCGCCAGCAGCCCTGGGGCGTCGTACAATGAGCAGTTCTTC. The chain employs TRBV4-3 and TRBJ2-1; D may be TRBD1 (5 bases). The CDR3 runs to 14 residues. V lost 4 bases to trimming and J lost 4 bases, with 11 bases between them. Germline loops: CDR1 LGHNA, CDR2 YSLEER.

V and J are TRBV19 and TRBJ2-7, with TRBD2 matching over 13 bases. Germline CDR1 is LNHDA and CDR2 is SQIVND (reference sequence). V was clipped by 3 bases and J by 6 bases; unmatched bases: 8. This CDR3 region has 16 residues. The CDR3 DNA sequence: TGTGCCAGTAGTATTAAGGGACTAGCGGGAAACGTCGAGCAGTACTTC. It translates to CASSIKGLAGNVEQYF.

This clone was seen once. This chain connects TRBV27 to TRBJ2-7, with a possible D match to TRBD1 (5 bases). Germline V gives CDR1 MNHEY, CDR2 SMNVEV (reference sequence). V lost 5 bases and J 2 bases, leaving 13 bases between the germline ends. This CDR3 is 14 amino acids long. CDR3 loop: CASSAGHSPYEQYF. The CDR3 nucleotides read TGTGCCAGCAGTGCCGGACACAGCCCCTACGAGCAGTACTTC.

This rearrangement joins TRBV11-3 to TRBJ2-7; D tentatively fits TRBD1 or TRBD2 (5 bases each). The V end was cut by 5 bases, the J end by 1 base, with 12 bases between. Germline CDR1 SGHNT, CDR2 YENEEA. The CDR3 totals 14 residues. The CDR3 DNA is TGTGCCAGCAGCGAGGGGCAGGCTTCCTACGAGCAGTACTTC. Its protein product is CASSEGQASYEQYF.

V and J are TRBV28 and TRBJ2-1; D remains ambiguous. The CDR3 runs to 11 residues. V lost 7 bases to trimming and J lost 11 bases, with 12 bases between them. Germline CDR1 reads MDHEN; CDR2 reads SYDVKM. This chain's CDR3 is CASTDGRKQFF. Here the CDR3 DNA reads TGTGCCAGCACCGATGGTAGGAAGCAGTTCTTC.

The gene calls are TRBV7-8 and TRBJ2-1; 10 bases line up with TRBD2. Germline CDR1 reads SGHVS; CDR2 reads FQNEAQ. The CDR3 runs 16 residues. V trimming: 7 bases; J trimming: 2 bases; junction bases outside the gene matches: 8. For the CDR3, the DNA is TGTGCCAGCAAGGGGACCGGGACTAGCGCCTACAATGAGCAGTTCTTC. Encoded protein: CASKGTGTSAYNEQFF.

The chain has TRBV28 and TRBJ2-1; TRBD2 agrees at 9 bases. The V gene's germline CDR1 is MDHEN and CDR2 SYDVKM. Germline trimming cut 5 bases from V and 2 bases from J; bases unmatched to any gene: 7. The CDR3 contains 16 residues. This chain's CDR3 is CASSPLSGGPYNEQFF. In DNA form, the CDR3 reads TGTGCCAGCAGTCCCCTTAGCGGGGGACCCTACAATGAGCAGTTCTTC. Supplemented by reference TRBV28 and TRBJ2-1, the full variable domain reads DVKVTQSSRYLVKRTGEKVFLECVQDMDHENMFWYRQDPGLGLRLIYFSYDVKMKEKGDIPEGYSVSREKKERFSLILESASTNQTSMYLCASSPLSGGPYNEQFFGPGTRLTVL.

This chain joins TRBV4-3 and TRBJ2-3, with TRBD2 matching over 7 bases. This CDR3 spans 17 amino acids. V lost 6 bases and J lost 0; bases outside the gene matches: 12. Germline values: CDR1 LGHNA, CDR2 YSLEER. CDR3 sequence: CASSGLAGGSSTDTQYF. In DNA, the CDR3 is TGCGCCAGCAGTGGCTTAGCTGGCGGGAGTAGCACAGATACGCAGTATTTT.

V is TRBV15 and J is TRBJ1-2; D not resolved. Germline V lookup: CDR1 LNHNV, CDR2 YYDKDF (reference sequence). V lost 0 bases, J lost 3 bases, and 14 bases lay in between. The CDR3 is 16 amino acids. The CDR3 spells CATSREVLFLDYGYTF. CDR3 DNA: TGTGCCACCAGCAGAGAGGTCCTTTTTTTGGACTATGGCTACACCTTC. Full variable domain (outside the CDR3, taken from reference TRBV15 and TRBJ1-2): DAMVIQNPRYQVTQFGKPVTLSCSQTLNHNVMYWYQQKSSQAPKLLFHYYDKDFNNEADTPDNFQSRRPNTSFCFLDIRSPGLGDTAMYLCATSREVLFLDYGYTFGSGTRLTVV.

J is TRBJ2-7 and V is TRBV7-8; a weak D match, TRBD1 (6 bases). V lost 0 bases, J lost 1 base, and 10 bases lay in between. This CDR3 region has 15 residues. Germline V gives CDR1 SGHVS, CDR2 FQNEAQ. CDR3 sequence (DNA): TGTGCCAGCAGCTTAGCACGGACAGCATCCTACGAGCAGTACTTC. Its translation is CASSLARTASYEQYF. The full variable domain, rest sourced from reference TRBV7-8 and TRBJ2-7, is GAGVSQSPRYKVAKRGQDVALRCDPISGHVSLFWYQQALGQGPEFLTYFQNEAQLDKSGLPSDRFFAERPEGSVSTLKIQRTQQEDSAVYLCASSLARTASYEQYFGPGTRLTVT.

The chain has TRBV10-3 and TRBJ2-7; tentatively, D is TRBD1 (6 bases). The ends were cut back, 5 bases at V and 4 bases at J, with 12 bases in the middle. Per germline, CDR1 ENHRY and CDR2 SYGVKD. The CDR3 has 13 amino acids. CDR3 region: CAISPAGQYEQYF. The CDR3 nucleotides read TGTGCCATCAGTCCGGCTGGACAGTACGAGCAGTACTTC.

CDR3 region: CASSLIPGSGNTIYF. The DNA of the CDR3 is TGCGCCAGCAGCCTGATCCCAGGCTCTGGAAACACCATATATTTT. The chain is built from TRBV5-1 and TRBJ1-3, with D unresolved. Germline-derived CDR1 and CDR2 are SGHRS and YFSETQ. CDR3 length equals 15 residues. V lost 4 bases and J 0 bases, leaving 11 bases between the germline ends.